The clone carrying this TCR beta chain was seen once. Healthy individuals who donated bone marrow served as the donors. These data belong to a study of cytomegalovirus exposure and HLA in healthy donors. With 60 Vbeta and 13 Jbeta primers, the PCR was carried out. The data were produced by immunoSEQ multiplex PCR, yet TCRdb's version contains in-frame clones alone and is incomplete. The sample has some 170,000 clones; 80% are singletons. Germline-derived CDR1 and CDR2 are MNHEY and SMNVEV (reference sequence). The V segment lost 7 bases and the J segment 1 base; nucleotides outside the gene matches: 13. The CDR3 extends over 16 amino acids.

The sample comprised PBMCs. This clonotype originated in a woman between 45 and 60 years old in good health and CMV-seronegative. The chain joins TRBV27 to TRBJ2-7; 7 positions match TRBD1. CDR3 sequence (DNA): TGTGCCAGCATTCCTCGCCCGGGACAGACATCCTACGAGCAGTACTTC. Translated, it gives CASIPRPGQTSYEQYF.